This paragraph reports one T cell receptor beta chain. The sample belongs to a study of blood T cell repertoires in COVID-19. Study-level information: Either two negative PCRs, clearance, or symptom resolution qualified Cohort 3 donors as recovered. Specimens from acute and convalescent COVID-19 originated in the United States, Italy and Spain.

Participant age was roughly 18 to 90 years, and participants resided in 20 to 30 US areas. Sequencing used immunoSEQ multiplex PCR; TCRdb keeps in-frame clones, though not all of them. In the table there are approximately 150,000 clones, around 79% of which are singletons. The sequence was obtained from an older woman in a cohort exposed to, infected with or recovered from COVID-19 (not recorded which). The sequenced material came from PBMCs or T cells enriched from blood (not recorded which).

The DNA for the CDR3 is TGTGCCACCAGTACTAGCGGGAGACCCACCGGGGAGCTGTTTTTT. Amino acid sequence: CATSTSGRPTGELFF. This chain connects TRBV24-1 to TRBJ2-2, with 11 bases fitting TRBD2. The ends lost 6 bases at V and 4 bases at J; junction bases unmatched: 3. CDR1 and CDR2 from the germline V gene are KGHDR and SFDVKD. The CDR3 is made up of 15 amino acids.